This entry lists 10 T cell receptor beta chains sequenced from one sample in a study of T cell responses to AZD1222 COVID-19 vaccine (dated by TCRdb to 2020 to 2023). Library creation used the immunoSEQ multiplex PCR assay. This is the immuneACCESS table as TCRdb keeps it, with only in-frame sequences that have V and J called. A part of the clones is gone; compared with another copy, unresolved V genes explain less than half, and the rest is unexplained. Counted in this sample were 250,000 or so clones; more than 85% of them appeared once. The top ten clones comprise approximately 0.52% of the sample. The meaning of the sample's time point label: baseline before first vaccination. This specimen was peripheral blood, taken on day 0 of AZD1222 vaccination. The receptors were gathered from an adult in good health.

The chain is built from TRBV7-3 and TRBJ2-3; D possibly corresponds to TRBD2 (6 bases). Per germline, CDR1 SGHTA and CDR2 FQGTGA. The CDR3 covers 15 residues. The ends were cut back, 2 bases at V and 2 bases at J, with 11 bases in the middle. Here the CDR3 DNA reads TGTGCCAGCAGCTTAGGAGGGGTTGCCACAGATACGCAGTATTTT. Residues: CASSLGGVATDTQYF.

The rearrangement uses TRBV7-8 and TRBJ2-7; D possibly corresponds to TRBD1 (8 bases). Germline-derived CDR1 and CDR2 are SGHVS and FQNEAQ. The CDR3 has 16 amino acids. Deletions cut 2 bases from V and 3 bases from J, with 17 bases between. The CDR3, as DNA: TGTGCCAGCAGCTTAAAGCGGACAGGGAGGGTCTACGAGCAGTACTTC. Amino acid sequence: CASSLKRTGRVYEQYF.

The rearrangement joins TRBV30 to TRBJ2-7; no clear D gene. V lost 2 bases and J 5 bases, leaving 13 bases between the germline ends. The CDR3 has 13 residues. The germline V gene encodes CDR1 GTSNPN and CDR2 SVGIG (reference sequence). CDR3: CAWSKIRADEQYF. The CDR3 DNA reads TGTGCCTGGAGTAAAATTCGGGCTGACGAGCAGTACTTC.

This chain connects TRBV28 to TRBJ2-7; D is possibly TRBD1 (6 bases). Between the trimmed V and J ends, which lost 6 bases and 8 bases, there was a span of 17 bases. This CDR3 comprises 13 residues. Looked up from germline, CDR1 is MDHEN and CDR2 is SYDVKM. Written as DNA, the CDR3 is TGTGCCAGCAGCCCTGGACAGCGTCTTAAGCAGTACTTC. Translating gives CASSPGQRLKQYF.

This clone has a single count. Other DNA sequences from this sample encode an identical CDR3 as well. The chain employs TRBV12-3 or TRBV12-4 and TRBJ1-1, with a possible D match to TRBD1 (5 bases). V lost 4 bases and J lost 1, with 7 bases in between. The CDR3 covers 13 residues. The CDR3 loop reads CASSWGGNTEAFF. In DNA form, the CDR3 reads TGTGCCAGCAGTTGGGGGGGGAACACTGAAGCTTTCTTT.

The chain employs TRBV13 and TRBJ1-2; D remains ambiguous. Germline V gives CDR1 PRHDT, CDR2 FYEKMQ (reference sequence). This CDR3 has 16 amino acids. V was pared by 8 bases and J by 6 bases, with 25 bases between. The chain's CDR3 is CASRPGGGPPSDGYTF. The CDR3 coding sequence is TGTGCCAGCCGACCCGGTGGAGGGCCCCCCTCTGATGGCTACACCTTC.

This sequence joins TRBV4-3 and TRBJ2-6; weak D call: TRBD1 (6 bases). There are 19 residues in the CDR3. Germline CDR1 reads LGHNA; CDR2 reads YSLEER. V was clipped by 0 bases and J by 1 base, with 16 bases between them. As DNA, the CDR3 is TGCGCCAGCAGCCAAGACGTGGCAGGGGCATGGTCTGGGGCCAACGTCCTGACTTTC. It codes for CASSQDVAGAWSGANVLTF.

This rearrangement joins TRBV5-8 to TRBJ2-5; no definite D call. V was clipped by 1 base and J by 4 bases, with 2 bases between them. The germline CDR1 and CDR2 sequences are SGHTS and YDEGEE. This CDR3 comprises 11 residues. CDR3 residues: CASSLIETQYF. CDR3 coding DNA: TGTGCCAGCAGCTTGATAGAGACCCAGTACTTC.

The chain recombines TRBV11-2 with TRBJ2-3; D is undetermined. CDR1 is SGHAT, CDR2 FQNNGV, per germline. V was shortened by 5 bases and J by 6 bases, with 9 bases between the two germline ends. The CDR3 loop spans 12 amino acids. This CDR3 reads CASSPSLDTQYF. The CDR3 DNA is TGTGCCAGCAGCCCCAGTTTGGATACGCAGTATTTT.

The chain recombines TRBV11-2 with TRBJ2-2, with 11 nucleotides matching TRBD1. V shed 4 bases and J 4 bases; nucleotides not matched to a gene: 8. The CDR3 consists of 17 residues. Per germline, CDR1 SGHAT and CDR2 FQNNGV. The CDR3 is CASSSLGQGALTGELFF. For the CDR3, the DNA is TGTGCCAGCAGCTCCCTCGGACAGGGGGCCCTCACCGGGGAGCTGTTTTTT.